Reported below is one T cell receptor beta chain. The antigen it recognizes is unknown. It has no much larger one-base neighbor in the sample; base qualities were not kept. The cohort comprised 550 to 700 healthy bone marrow donors. Cohort members were all nominally healthy when sampled, although unrecorded immune exposures were likely present. The donor tested CMV seronegative, placing the donor among the approximately 360 seronegative members of the cohort. Each donor provided a peripheral blood sample, and peripheral blood mononuclear cells were used for TCR beta sequencing. Genomic DNA extraction from the blood cell samples was performed with the Qiagen DNeasy Blood Extraction Kit. The data were obtained in a study of cytomegalovirus exposure and HLA in healthy donors (dated by TCRdb to about 2017). Broadly, across the study: An earlier analysis of several hundred of the donors reported 250 to 300 Gb of sequence data and around 110 million unique TCR beta sequences from approximately 180 million T cells. Approximately 310 gigabases of sequencing data and 78 million or so unique TCR sequences were included in an early release covering around 600 HLA-typed donors. Among the roughly 430 genotyped donors, approximately 76% belonged to the genetic ancestry cluster associated with self-reported Caucasian donors. The study was designed to test whether signatures of past pathogen exposure could be identified by cataloging public T cell receptors. The T cell repertoires of about 700 subjects were profiled by immunosequencing and related to cytomegalovirus serostatus. A separate validation cohort of over a hundred different subjects was used in addition to the approximately 700-subject first cohort. To predict cytomegalovirus infection status, the study brought together high-throughput TCR immunosequencing, statistical association of individual TCRs with disease status, and machine learning. A later analysis re-analyzed previously published TCR beta repertoires from roughly 600 donors and added high-resolution HLA genotyping to study TCR occurrence patterns. In the later analysis, no new phenotypic data were used to find candidate immune exposures; instead, reliance was placed on TCR beta sequences and their occurrence across donors. An earlier analysis of several hundred of the donors applied high-throughput TCR beta sequencing to assess whether each TCR beta V gene segment acted as functional or pseudogenic. Donor age, sex, ethnicity and CMV serostatus were collected together with the repertoire data. In a later genetic analysis, genome-wide SNP genotypes for about three fifths of the roughly 670 donors were used, and that subset was treated as a discovery cohort. Every discovery cohort repertoire had been produced on one sequencing platform. Both class I and class II loci were covered by HLA typing, at four-digit resolution. Typing coverage varied by locus: roughly 629-640 donors for A, B, C, DRB1 and DQB1; around 560 for DQA1; nearly 610 for DPA1; approximately 450 for DPB1. A handful of DR-DQ haplotypes were handled as single units for association and clustering because linkage in the cohort was strong. Among a few hundred genotyped donors of the cohort, an average of roughly 240,000 unique TCR beta nucleotide sequences were sequenced per donor, around 20% of them non-productive.

Study-level results and caveats: According to a later analysis, TCR association rates differed among HLA loci, with DRB1 alleles showing the most associated TCRs and HLA-C alleles showing the fewest. Compared with the 666-donor mean, donors in an Asian-associated ancestry cluster had fewer N-insertions in productive TCRs, according to a later genetic analysis. Most CMV-associated TCR beta chains appeared to be HLA-restricted in a later analysis, and the HLA associations seemed to be driven largely by CMV exposure. An earlier analysis of 587 of the donors showed that most TCR beta V segments appeared in productive rearrangements either about 90% or about 30% of the time, which broadly matched IMGT annotations. Immune exposure information for the cohort was limited to CMV serostatus. A later analysis associated approximately 17,000 TCR beta sequences with specific HLA alleles at a false discovery rate of 0.05. A later analysis reported that several top co-occurrence clusters appeared linked to parvovirus B19, influenza, CMV and Epstein-Barr virus. Most TCR sequences were seen in very few donors, while some public TCRs were found in many individuals. The cohort was sequenced for TCR beta chains only, and without alpha or paired-chain data the features that could be detected were limited. When HLA alleles, especially DR and DQ, strongly co-occurred, TCR associations were difficult to assign to individual alleles. The study listed approximately 160 TCR beta chains as associated with cytomegalovirus. Compared with equally common non-associated chains, HLA-associated TCR beta chains in a later analysis were more clonally expanded and had lower generation probabilities. Approximately 18 rarely observed V segments, including chromosome 9 orphons, were excluded from the earlier analysis of approximately 600 of the donors because counts were too low. The classifier was reported to diagnose cytomegalovirus status with high specificity and sensitivity in both the original and validation cohorts. In vitro tests confirmed that three of the cytomegalovirus-associated TCR beta chains recognize cytomegalovirus antigens. It was suggested by the authors that the approach could potentially be generalized to other disease states and immunological phenotypes. Presence/absence analyses assumed roughly uniform sequencing depth across donors, an assumption that may not hold. Linkage disequilibrium might explain the correlated functional status among segregating V segments, but an unknown experimental factor could not be excluded. A later genetic analysis associated a missense DCLRE1C variant with V-gene and J-gene trimming of TCR beta chains, and an independent cohort replicated the association. A further reported finding was that TCR beta sequences accurately predicted the HLA-A and HLA-B alleles for most subjects in the first cohort. The sequencing pipeline was judged likely to have produced a cluster of highly shared sequence variants as a technical artifact. Because HLA typing was unavailable for some donors at each locus, only the typed subset was used in association tests.

Library preparation used the immunoSEQ multiplex PCR assay. For the multiplex PCR, a mixture combining 60 forward primers for TCR Vbeta segments and 13 reverse primers for TCR Jbeta segments was used. Amplification of the CDR3 region of rearranged TCR beta genes was performed with a multiplex PCR assay on genomic DNA. The amplified TCR beta libraries were sequenced on the Illumina HiSeq System as 87-base-pair reads. Under the source paper's analysis protocol: In a later analysis, some 80 million unique TCR beta chains were counted across the 666 repertoires, and around 10 million of these chains were shared by at least two donors. A nearest-neighbor algorithm error-corrected the raw reads and collapsed the reads into unique sequences, merging closely related sequences to remove PCR and sequencing errors. V, D and J gene segments were assigned by aligning CDR3 sequences to IMGT reference sequences. For a sequence to be retained, a match of at least six nucleotides was required to both a V gene segment and a J gene segment. A rearrangement was called productive if the CDR3 had no stop codons and remained in frame with V and J, and every other rearrangement was called non-productive. Following IMGT convention, CDR3 was defined as the stretch from the second conserved V-encoded cysteine up to the conserved J-encoded phenylalanine. The earlier analysis of about 560 of the donors excluded any sequence lacking an unambiguous match to a single V gene segment. In an earlier analysis of around 590 of the donors, a V segment was called functional when productive rearrangements were above 56.7%, and segregating when the standard deviation between donors exceeded 5%. A statistical classification framework was built for diagnosing cytomegalovirus status from the catalog of TCR beta chain sequences. In a later analysis, V and J genes were assigned by comparing TCR nucleotide sequences against IMGT/GENE-DB human TR gene sequences. A later analysis assigned CDR3 sequences and most-parsimonious VDJ recombination scenarios with the TCRdist pipeline. In a later analysis, every TCR beta chain was defined by the combination of its CDR3 amino acid sequence and its V-gene family, and reads without a unique V-gene family were dropped. To address suspected cross-contamination and a sequencing artifact, a later analysis removed 592 highly shared, low-generation-probability nucleotide sequences. For each public chain, a later analysis derived a clonal expansion index from normalized ranks of inferred template counts within each repertoire. In a later analysis, generation probabilities were computed with a VDJ recombination model fitted to out-of-frame rearrangements, and the resulting probabilities were checked against IGoR. In a later analysis, hypergeometric tests were used to score TCR-TCR, TCR-HLA and TCR-CMV co-occurrence, with a repertoire-size bias correction applied to TCR pairs. False discovery rates were estimated in a later analysis by permuting HLA or CMV assignments 20 times. In a later analysis, co-occurring TCRs were grouped using DBSCAN, with TCRdist sequence similarity added in when clustering inside HLA-allele-positive subsets. Repertoires with fewer than 30,000 or more than 120,000 public chains, plus five repertoires with anomalous nucleotide sharing, were excluded from co-occurrence clustering. TCRdb re-hosts the immuneACCESS table, in-frame sequences only. Its copies lack some clones; in the studies checked, an unresolved V gene accounts for under half of them, and the cause for the rest is not known. That table gives V, J and clone size, and the DNA gave D and trimming. The sample yields 80,000 to 100,000 clones; about 81% were counted once. In total, the top ten clones hold less than 1.5% of the sample.

Source material: PBMCs. This TCR came from a man aged 35 to 55 in good health and CMV-seronegative.

This receptor carries the CDR3 CASSISGQAHYEQYF. The DNA sequence is given as TGTGCCAGTAGTATCTCGGGACAGGCGCACTACGAGCAGTACTTC. Here the chain combines TRBV19 and TRBJ2-7, with TRBD1 matching 8 junction bases. Clipping removes 3 bases from V and 3 bases from J, with 7 as the unmatched junction base count. Including the terminal cysteine and phenylalanine, the CDR3 comprises 15 residues. Only the CDR3 part of the read is kept: 45 bases, read in frame from the first base. In the germline V gene (reference sequence), CDR1 corresponds to LNHDA and CDR2 to SQIVND.